This TCR beta chain was documented in a study of blood T cell repertoires in COVID-19. Turning to the study itself: Material from acute and convalescent COVID-19 was sourced from the United States, Italy and Spain. T cells, B-cell-depleted T cells, or PBMCs provided the cDNA or gDNA that served as material.

The CDR3 extends over 15 amino acids. Germline V lookup: CDR1 MGHRA, CDR2 YSYEKL. Trimming removed 2 bases at V and 4 bases at J, with 12 bases between. Original data processing: Amplified reference gene primers provided the basis for estimating nucleated cell counts. TCRdb's copy holds only in-frame clones and misses some; the assay was immunoSEQ multiplex PCR. For V, J and clone size, that table is used; D and trimming come from the DNA. The sample includes about 110,000 clones, approximately 80% of them seen just once. This sequence was found in a woman aged 70-85 years with acute or convalescent COVID-19. Specimen: peripheral blood. This chain joins TRBV4-1 and TRBJ2-1, with D possibly matching TRBD2 (7 bases). The CDR3 bases are TGCGCCAGCAGCCAAAGCGGGACACCTTACAATGAGCAGTTCTTC. Translated, it gives CASSQSGTPYNEQFF.